The T cell receptor (beta chain) described here comes from a study of T cell repertoires in cytomegalovirus infection. Across the whole study: Both a matching HLA type and CMV infection were indicated by public TCR beta signatures. Study outcomes and limitations: CMV-specific TCR beta clonotypes restricted by HLA-C were the ones dominating the ex vivo response.

Per germline, CDR1 LNHDA and CDR2 SQIVND (reference sequence). This CDR3 is 13 amino acids long. V lost 10 bases to trimming and J lost 4 bases, with 13 bases between them. TCRdb re-called the reads with MiXCR, one entry per CDR3 protein. The sample lists around 260,000 distinct CDR3 sequences; 9.1% were seen once. As for this clonotype: Antigen: not known.

Source material: PBMCs. This rearrangement joins TRBV19 to TRBJ1-4; tentatively, D is TRBD1 (5 bases). This clonotype was sampled from a human donor in good health (CMV status not recorded). Some clones in this sample may be carry-over from other donors' samples. Written as DNA, the CDR3 is TGTGCCACCCAGGGAGCTATTAATGAAAAACTGTTTTTT. Translated, it gives CATQGAINEKLFF.